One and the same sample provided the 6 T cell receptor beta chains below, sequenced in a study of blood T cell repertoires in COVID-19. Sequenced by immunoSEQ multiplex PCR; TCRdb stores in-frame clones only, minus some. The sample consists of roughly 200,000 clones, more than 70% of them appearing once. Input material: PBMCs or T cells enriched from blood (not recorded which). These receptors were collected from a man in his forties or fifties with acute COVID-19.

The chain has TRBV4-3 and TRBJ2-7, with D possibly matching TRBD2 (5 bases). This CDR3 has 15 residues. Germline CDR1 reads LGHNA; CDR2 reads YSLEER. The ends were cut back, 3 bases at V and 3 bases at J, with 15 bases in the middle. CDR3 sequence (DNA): TGCGCCAGCAGCCATGGCCGGGAACAATACTACGAGCAGTACTTC. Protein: CASSHGREQYYEQYF.

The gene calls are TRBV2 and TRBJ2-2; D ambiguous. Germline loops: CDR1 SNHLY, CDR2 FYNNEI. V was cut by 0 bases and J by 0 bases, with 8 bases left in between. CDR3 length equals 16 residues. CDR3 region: CASSEAALSNTGELFF. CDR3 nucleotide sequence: TGTGCCAGCAGTGAAGCTGCCCTATCGAACACCGGGGAGCTGTTTTTT.

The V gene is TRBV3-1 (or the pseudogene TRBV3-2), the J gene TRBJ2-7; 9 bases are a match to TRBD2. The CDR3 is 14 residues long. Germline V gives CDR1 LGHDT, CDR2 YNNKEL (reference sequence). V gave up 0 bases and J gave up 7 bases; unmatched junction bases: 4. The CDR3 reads CASSQDSGRMEQYF. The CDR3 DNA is TGTGCCAGCAGCCAAGATAGCGGGAGAATGGAGCAGTACTTC.

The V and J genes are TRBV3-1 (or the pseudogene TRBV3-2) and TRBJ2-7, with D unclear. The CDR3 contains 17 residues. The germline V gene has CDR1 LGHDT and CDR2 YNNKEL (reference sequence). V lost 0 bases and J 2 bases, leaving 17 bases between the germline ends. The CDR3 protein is CASSQDDKTHGPYEQYF. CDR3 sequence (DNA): TGTGCCAGCAGCCAAGATGATAAGACTCATGGTCCCTACGAGCAGTACTTC.

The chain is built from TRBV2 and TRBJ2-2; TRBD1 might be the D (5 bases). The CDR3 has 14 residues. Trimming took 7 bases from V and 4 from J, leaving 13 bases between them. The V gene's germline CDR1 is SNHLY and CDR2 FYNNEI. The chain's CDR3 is CASIPRAFTGELFF. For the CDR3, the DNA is TGTGCCAGCATCCCCAGGGCTTTCACCGGGGAGCTGTTTTTT.

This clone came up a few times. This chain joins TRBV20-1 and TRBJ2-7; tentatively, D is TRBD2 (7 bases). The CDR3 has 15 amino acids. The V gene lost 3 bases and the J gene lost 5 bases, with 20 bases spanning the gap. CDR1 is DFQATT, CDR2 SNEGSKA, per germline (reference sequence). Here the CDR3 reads CSASSTLRGAHEQYF. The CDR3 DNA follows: TGCAGTGCTAGTTCCACACTACGGGGGGCTCACGAGCAGTACTTC.